This record concerns one T cell receptor beta chain sequence. The data derive from a study of blood T cell repertoires in COVID-19. Study-wide background: Acute and convalescent COVID-19 specimens originated in the United States, Italy and Spain. Sample material is recorded as cDNA or gDNA derived from T cells, B-cell-depleted T cells, or PBMCs.

Method: immunoSEQ multiplex PCR; TCRdb's copy keeps in-frame clones and lacks some. The sample shows fewer than 300,000 clones, approximately 83% of them seen only once. Germline CDR1 reads SGHVS; CDR2 reads FQNEAQ. This CDR3 has 15 amino acids. V lost 3 bases and J lost 1, with 10 bases in between. This TCR came from a woman between 45 and 60 years old who had recovered from COVID-19. The specimen sequenced was peripheral blood. V usage is TRBV7-8 and J usage is TRBJ1-3; D is perhaps TRBD1 (5 bases). The CDR3 DNA sequence: TGTGCCAGCAGCTTCGGACACCGGTCTGGAAACACCATATATTTT. Its translation: CASSFGHRSGNTIYF.